This is a list of T cell receptor beta chains from one sample in a study of blood T cell repertoires in COVID-19. Sequenced by immunoSEQ multiplex PCR; TCRdb stores in-frame clones only, minus some. Of under 300,000 clones detected, 85% to 90% appear once; the ten largest clones hold 3.6%. Sequencing used peripheral blood. Receptor source: a man between 18 and 35 years old with active or convalescent COVID-19. The CDR3 runs from the conserved cysteine through the conserved F or W. The order of the fields is clone size, D gene, V gene, J gene, CDR3 protein, CDR3 DNA. The D gene is left open where the match is weak. The size of a clone is reported for some rows only, either as once, few or many, or as a class for expanded clones.

NA	TRBD1	TRBV18	TRBJ1-5	CASSRDRGYQPQHF	TGTGCCAGCTCACGGGACAGGGGTTATCAGCCCCAGCATTTT
NA	NA	TRBV10-3	TRBJ2-3	CATLVRGLNTQYF	TGTGCCACCCTCGTGCGCGGGCTAAATACGCAGTATTTT
NA	NA	TRBV14	TRBJ2-2	CASSQPPTGLDTGELFF	TGTGCCAGCAGCCAACCACCGACGGGACTCGACACCGGGGAGCTGTTTTTT
NA	NA	TRBV5-4	TRBJ1-2	CASSLAGDSNGYTF	TGTGCCAGCAGCTTAGCGGGTGACTCTAACGGCTACACCTTC
NA	NA	TRBV9	TRBJ1-5	CASSARGNQPQHF	TGTGCCAGCAGCGCGCGGGGGAATCAGCCCCAGCATTTT
NA	NA	TRBV7-6	TRBJ2-2	CARLTAGELFF	TGTGCCAGATTGACTGCCGGGGAGCTGTTTTTT
NA	TRBD1	TRBV7-9	TRBJ1-5	CASSQTGNQPQHF	TGTGCCAGCAGCCAGACAGGGAATCAGCCCCAGCATTTT
NA	NA	TRBV6-5	TRBJ1-3	CASSYSTGRLGNTIYF	TGTGCCAGCAGTTACTCTACAGGAAGGTTGGGAAACACCATATATTTT
NA	TRBD1	TRBV30	TRBJ1-1	CAWREGAGGEAFF	TGTGCCTGGAGGGAAGGTGCAGGGGGCGAAGCTTTCTTT
NA	NA	TRBV7-2	TRBJ1-3	CASSLRTAGNTIYF	TGTGCCAGCAGCCTACGGACAGCTGGAAACACCATATATTTT
NA	NA	TRBV2	TRBJ2-7	CATASTGSEQYF	TGTGCCACCGCCTCTACAGGCTCCGAGCAGTACTTC
NA	TRBD1	TRBV6-5	TRBJ1-2	CASRSQGAPYGYTF	TGTGCCAGCAGGTCACAGGGGGCTCCCTATGGCTACACCTTC
once	TRBD1	TRBV28	TRBJ2-3	CASSPGDRDAQYF	TGTGCCAGCAGTCCGGGGGACAGGGATGCGCAGTATTTT
NA	NA	TRBV2	TRBJ1-2	CASQGQGGGYGYTF	TGTGCCTCCCAAGGTCAGGGCGGGGGCTATGGCTACACCTTC
NA	TRBD2	TRBV5-4	TRBJ2-3	CASSLLAGAHTDTQYF	TGTGCCAGCAGCTTACTAGCGGGAGCCCATACAGATACGCAGTATTTT
few	NA	TRBV6-5	TRBJ2-2	CASTVVANTGELFF	TGTGCCTCCACGGTTGTAGCGAACACCGGGGAGCTGTTTTTT
NA	NA	TRBV27	TRBJ2-1	CASTSGAGSYNEQFF	TGTGCCAGCACCTCGGGAGCTGGCTCCTACAATGAGCAGTTCTTC
NA	TRBD1	TRBV5-1	TRBJ2-1	CASTDRGNNEQFF	TGCGCCAGCACGGACAGGGGGAACAATGAGCAGTTCTTC
NA	NA	TRBV7-9	TRBJ1-3	CASSLGQGSGNTIYF	TGTGCCAGCAGCTTAGGGCAGGGCTCTGGAAACACCATATATTTT
once	NA	TRBV27	TRBJ1-5	CASSPGLSNQPQHF	TGTGCCAGCAGTCCAGGGTTGAGCAATCAGCCCCAGCATTTT
NA	NA	TRBV5-4	TRBJ2-2	CARRDKEGSSGTGELFF	TGTGCCAGGAGGGACAAAGAGGGATCTAGCGGCACCGGGGAGCTGTTTTTT
NA	NA	TRBV6-5	TRBJ1-2	CASTEPPENYGYTF	TGTGCCAGCACCGAACCACCGGAGAACTATGGCTACACCTTC
NA	NA	TRBV12-3/TRBV12-4	TRBJ1-2	CASSQGNYGYTF	TGTGCCAGCAGTCAGGGGAACTATGGCTACACCTTC
NA	NA	TRBV21-1	TRBJ1-3	CASSLGHSGNTIYF	TGTGCCAGCAGTCTCGGACACTCTGGAAACACCATATATTTT
NA	NA	TRBV5-4	TRBJ2-3	CASFQGTGSTDTQYF	TGTGCCAGCTTTCAAGGAACAGGGAGCACAGATACGCAGTATTTT
NA	NA	TRBV2	TRBJ1-2	CASPVGEVRTYGYTF	TGTGCCAGCCCCGTCGGGGAGGTTCGTACCTATGGCTACACCTTC
NA	NA	TRBV3-1/TRBV3-2	TRBJ2-1	CASSPLPGHSYNEQFF	TGTGCCAGCAGCCCCTTACCGGGACATTCCTACAATGAGCAGTTCTTC
NA	NA	TRBV10-3	TRBJ1-1	CAISIKGGEGTEAFF	TGTGCCATCAGTATAAAAGGGGGGGAGGGCACTGAAGCTTTCTTT
NA	TRBD2	TRBV2	TRBJ2-1	CASSDGTTPLEQFF	TGTGCCAGCAGTGATGGGACTACGCCTTTGGAGCAGTTCTTC
NA	NA	TRBV28	TRBJ1-1	CASMVREEGAFF	TGTGCCAGCATGGTCCGGGAAGAAGGAGCTTTCTTT
few	TRBD1	TRBV29-1	TRBJ2-7	CSFNTGTGYEQYF	TGCAGCTTCAATACCGGGACAGGGTACGAGCAGTACTTC
few	TRBD1	TRBV30	TRBJ1-5	CAWSTGTATQPQHF	TGTGCCTGGAGCACCGGGACAGCCACCCAGCCCCAGCATTTT
once	NA	TRBV2	TRBJ1-4	CASEPVVATNEKLFF	TGTGCCAGCGAACCAGTCGTTGCAACTAATGAAAAACTGTTTTTT
NA	NA	TRBV11-2	TRBJ1-6	CASSLEHQGLINNSPLHF	TGTGCCAGCAGCTTGGAGCATCAGGGTCTGATCAATAATTCACCCCTCCACTTT
once	TRBD1	TRBV2	TRBJ2-7	CASSSGTGGYEQYF	TGTGCCAGCAGTTCCGGGACAGGGGGCTACGAGCAGTACTTC
NA	TRBD2	TRBV9	TRBJ2-2	CASSVEGTSGGELFF	TGTGCCAGCAGCGTAGAAGGGACTAGCGGCGGGGAGCTGTTTTTT
NA	NA	TRBV5-6	TRBJ1-2	CASSLEHANYGYTF	TGTGCCAGCAGCTTGGAGCATGCTAACTATGGCTACACCTTC
NA	TRBD2	TRBV6-4	TRBJ2-1	CASLGLAGRDEQFF	TGTGCCAGCTTGGGACTAGCGGGAAGGGATGAGCAGTTCTTC
few	NA	TRBV19	TRBJ2-7	CASRIGAGYEQYF	TGTGCCAGTCGGATCGGTGCGGGTTACGAGCAGTACTTC
NA	TRBD1	TRBV6-5	TRBJ2-5	CASRTGTGGAGTQYF	TGTGCCAGCAGGACCGGGACAGGGGGCGCAGGGACCCAGTACTTC
NA	NA	TRBV19	TRBJ1-3	CASSISAGGSGNTIYF	TGTGCCAGTAGTATAAGCGCCGGAGGATCTGGAAACACCATATATTTT
NA	NA	TRBV2	TRBJ1-1	CASSTEMNTEAFF	TGTGCCAGCAGCACAGAGATGAACACTGAAGCTTTCTTT
once	TRBD1	TRBV4-1	TRBJ2-1	CASSQHRGNEQFF	TGCGCCAGCAGCCAACACAGGGGGAATGAGCAGTTCTTC
NA	NA	TRBV19	TRBJ2-1	CASSPGDTGGEQFF	TGTGCCAGTAGTCCCGGGGACACGGGCGGGGAGCAGTTCTTC
NA	NA	TRBV9	TRBJ1-1	CASSVGGPATEAFF	TGTGCCAGCAGCGTAGGGGGGCCGGCCACTGAAGCTTTCTTT
NA	NA	TRBV27	TRBJ1-4	CASSFRTNEKLFF	TGTGCCAGCAGCTTCAGGACTAATGAAAAACTGTTTTTT
few	NA	TRBV7-3	TRBJ2-5	CASSKSGALQTQYF	TGTGCCAGCAGCAAATCAGGGGCCTTACAGACCCAGTACTTC
NA	NA	TRBV6-5	TRBJ2-7	CASSYGAEPREQYF	TGTGCCAGCAGTTACGGGGCCGAGCCTAGGGAGCAGTACTTC
once	NA	TRBV20-1	TRBJ2-3	CSVPSTDTQYF	TGCAGTGTCCCGAGCACAGATACGCAGTATTTT
NA	NA	TRBV7-9	TRBJ2-3	CASSLTGLADTQYF	TGTGCCAGCAGCTTAACAGGGTTGGCAGATACGCAGTATTTT
NA	TRBD2	TRBV11-3	TRBJ2-7	CASSLRSLTSGRSYEQYF	TGTGCCAGCAGCTTAAGATCACTGACTAGCGGGAGGTCCTACGAGCAGTACTTC
NA	NA	TRBV27	TRBJ1-4	CASRFGSGEKSEKLFF	TGTGCCAGCAGATTCGGATCAGGGGAGAAAAGTGAAAAACTGTTTTTT
NA	TRBD1	TRBV9	TRBJ2-5	CASSQGARETQYF	TGTGCCAGCAGCCAGGGGGCAAGGGAGACCCAGTACTTC
NA	TRBD1	TRBV27	TRBJ1-2	CASSPDRVGYTF	TGTGCCAGCAGTCCGGACAGGGTTGGCTACACCTTC
NA	TRBD1	TRBV13	TRBJ1-1	CASSFQGQGGLRRENTEAFF	TGTGCCAGCAGCTTTCAGGGACAGGGGGGATTAAGGAGGGAAAACACTGAAGCTTTCTTT
NA	TRBD1	TRBV28	TRBJ1-2	CASSIDRGANYGYTF	TGTGCCAGCAGCATTGACAGGGGAGCTAACTATGGCTACACCTTC
NA	TRBD1	TRBV5-4	TRBJ1-2	CASSPTGGSGYTF	TGTGCCAGCAGCCCGACAGGGGGCTCTGGCTACACCTTC